These T cell receptor beta chains were read from a single sample in a study of technical replicates of blood from a few donors. Assay: immunoSEQ multiplex PCR; the TCRdb copy retains only in-frame clones and omits some. Here the sample spans about 93,000 clones, 95% being singletons. The sample was T cells isolated from PBMCs. The receptors were gathered from a human donor in good health. Both conserved end residues are part of each CDR3. A D gene is named only where the DNA matches it firmly. Clone size is given for some rows only: seen once, a few or many times, or a class if the clone is expanded.

TRBD2	TRBV9	NA	TRBJ2-3	TGTGCCAGCAGCGTAGACCTAGATAGCGGGGGGTTCACAGATACGCAGTATTTT	CASSVDLDSGGFTDTQYF
TRBD2	TRBV11-2	NA	TRBJ2-3	TGTGCCAGCAGCCCAGAGATACAGCGGGGAGCAACAGATACGCAGTATTTT	CASSPEIQRGATDTQYF
NA	TRBV2	NA	TRBJ1-2	TGTGCCAGCAGTGAAACCCAGAGGAACTATGGCTACACCTTC	CASSETQRNYGYTF
TRBD2	TRBV25-1	NA	TRBJ2-3	TGTGCCAGCAGCCTAGCGGGGGGCACAGATACGCAGTATTTT	CASSLAGGTDTQYF
TRBD2	TRBV28	NA	TRBJ2-3	TGTGCCAGCAGTAAGCAAGCGGGAGTAACAGATACGCAGTATTTT	CASSKQAGVTDTQYF
TRBD2	TRBV25-1	NA	TRBJ2-5	TGTGCCAGCAGTGAAGGGTCTAGCGGGAGTGGAGGGGTAGAGACCCAGTACTTC	CASSEGSSGSGGVETQYF
NA	TRBV5-4	NA	TRBJ1-1	TGTGCCAGCTGGGTAGGGGTCATGAACACTGAAGCTTTCTTT	CASWVGVMNTEAFF
TRBD1	TRBV11-2	NA	TRBJ2-7	TGTGCCAGCAGCTTATGGACAGGGCCCGAGCAGTACTTC	CASSLWTGPEQYF
NA	TRBV6-4	NA	TRBJ1-5	TGTGCCAGCAGTGAGAATCCGGGGAATCAGCCCCAGCATTTT	CASSENPGNQPQHF
NA	TRBV5-1	NA	TRBJ2-7	TGCGCCAGCAGCTTGACGGTTAGTGAGTTCTCCTACGAGCAGTACTTC	CASSLTVSEFSYEQYF
TRBD2	TRBV2	NA	TRBJ2-3	TGTGCCAGCAGTGAAACGACTAGCGGGGGGAACACAGATACGCAGTATTTT	CASSETTSGGNTDTQYF
NA	TRBV29-1	NA	TRBJ1-2	TGCAGCGCTCCAGACAATAACTATGGCTACACCTTC	CSAPDNNYGYTF
NA	TRBV9	NA	TRBJ1-5	TGTGCCAGCAGCGCCCAAGGACACAACAATCAGCCCCAGCATTTT	CASSAQGHNNQPQHF
NA	TRBV6-1	NA	TRBJ2-7	TGTGCCAGCAGTACCGACAGGAGCTCCTACGAGCAGTACTTC	CASSTDRSSYEQYF
NA	TRBV27	once	TRBJ2-7	TGTGCCAGCAGTTTATCGGCTAGCCCTAACTCCTACGAGCAGTACTTC	CASSLSASPNSYEQYF
NA	TRBV28	NA	TRBJ2-4	TGTGCCAGCAGCCCCACGGGGGTCGGCAAAAACATTCAGTACTTC	CASSPTGVGKNIQYF
NA	TRBV2	NA	TRBJ1-2	TGTGCCAGCAGTGAAGGAGGTCAGGGAATCTATGGCTACACCTTC	CASSEGGQGIYGYTF
NA	TRBV2	NA	TRBJ2-2	TGTGCCAGCAGTGATCGGGGTCCCTCCGGGGAGCTGTTTTTT	CASSDRGPSGELFF
TRBD1	TRBV28	NA	TRBJ1-4	TGTGCCAGCAGTTCCCCAGGGGGCCTTAATGAAAAACTGTTTTTT	CASSSPGGLNEKLFF
NA	TRBV11-2	once	TRBJ2-2	TGTGCCAGCAGCTTAGTAAGGACAGTAAACACCGGGGAGCTGTTTTTT	CASSLVRTVNTGELFF
NA	TRBV6-5	NA	TRBJ1-6	TGTGCCAGCAGTTACGATAGTCTAGATTTGGCGTCAAACCTTTTGTTT	CASSYDSLDLASNLLF
TRBD1	TRBV6-1	NA	TRBJ1-2	TGTGCCGGACAGGGCCGCGGCTACACCTTC	CAGQGRGYTF
NA	TRBV11-3	NA	TRBJ2-5	TGTGCCAGCAGCACCGGGACAAAAGAGACCCAGTACTTC	CASSTGTKETQYF
NA	TRBV5-4	NA	TRBJ1-1	TGTGCCAGCAGCTTGGGGGGGGTTGGGCACCCGAACACTGAAGCTTTCTTT	CASSLGGVGHPNTEAFF
NA	TRBV5-8	NA	TRBJ1-1	TGTGCCAGCAGCTTGGTTCGGGTTCGCGAAGCTTTCTTT	CASSLVRVREAFF
NA	TRBV10-3	NA	TRBJ2-7	TGTGCCATCAGTGAGGGGGGGTCAAGATACGAGCAGTACTTC	CAISEGGSRYEQYF
TRBD2	TRBV11-3	NA	TRBJ2-7	TGTGCCAGCAGCTTAGATCCAGCGGGGGGTGTAGAGCAGTACTTC	CASSLDPAGGVEQYF
NA	TRBV2	NA	TRBJ2-1	TGTGCCAGCAGCGTCCGTCGGCACGGGGAAAATGAGCAGTTCTTC	CASSVRRHGENEQFF
TRBD2	TRBV2	NA	TRBJ2-3	TGTGCCAGCAAGGCGCGGACTAGCGTTTCCACAGATACGCAGTATTTT	CASKARTSVSTDTQYF
NA	TRBV5-4	NA	TRBJ2-7	TGTGCCAGCAGCTCCCCCCCCGGGTTGGAGCAGTACTTC	CASSSPPGLEQYF
TRBD1	TRBV28	once	TRBJ1-2	TGTGCCAGCAGTTTACCGTCGGACAGGGGTAACTATGGCTACACCTTC	CASSLPSDRGNYGYTF
NA	TRBV29-1	NA	TRBJ2-7	TGCAGCGTTGAAGAACACAGCCCCAGGGAGCAGTACTTC	CSVEEHSPREQYF
NA	TRBV6-6	NA	TRBJ2-2	TGTGCCAGCAGCAGCAGTCCGGGGGCGAACACCGGGGAGCTGTTTTTT	CASSSSPGANTGELFF
NA	TRBV11-3	NA	TRBJ2-7	TGTGCCAGCAGCAGGGGCTACGAGCAGTACTTC	CASSRGYEQYF
TRBD1	TRBV11-3	NA	TRBJ1-2	TGTGCCAGCAGCTTTGACACAGGGGACTATGGCTACACCTTC	CASSFDTGDYGYTF
TRBD1	TRBV5-1	once	TRBJ2-7	TGCGCCAGCAGCCTCTCCAGGACAGGATCCTACGAGCAGTACTTC	CASSLSRTGSYEQYF
TRBD2	TRBV5-1	NA	TRBJ2-1	TGCGCCAGCAGTGAAGTAGCGGGAGGCAATGAGCAGTTCTTC	CASSEVAGGNEQFF
NA	TRBV10-3	NA	TRBJ1-5	TGTGCCATCAGGCAGGGGCTGGGTCAGCCCCAGCATTTT	CAIRQGLGQPQHF
NA	TRBV5-1	NA	TRBJ2-3	TGCGCCAGCAGCCAAAGGCAAGGTCGGGGTACGCAGTATTTT	CASSQRQGRGTQYF
NA	TRBV7-6	NA	TRBJ2-7	TGTGCCAGCAGCTCACCAGGCGGCAGGGGCTCCTACGAGCAGTACTTC	CASSSPGGRGSYEQYF
TRBD1	TRBV7-6	NA	TRBJ2-2	TGTGCCAGCAGCCCAGGGACAGGGGAGAACACCGGGGAGCTGTTTTTT	CASSPGTGENTGELFF
TRBD2	TRBV10-3	NA	TRBJ2-7	TGTGCCATCAGAGAGGGGCTAGCGGGCAGCACGTACGAGCAGTACTTC	CAIREGLAGSTYEQYF
NA	TRBV19	NA	TRBJ1-6	TGTGCCACCCGGAGGGCAGGGACGGAATATAATTCACCCCTCCACTTT	CATRRAGTEYNSPLHF
NA	TRBV12-5	NA	TRBJ2-7	TGTGCTAGTGGTACCTCGACTGGGGGGGGCCACTACGAGCAGTACTTC	CASGTSTGGGHYEQYF
TRBD1	TRBV4-1	once	TRBJ1-5	TGCGCCAGCAGCTTGACAGGGGAAGACCAGCCCCAGCATTTT	CASSLTGEDQPQHF
NA	TRBV7-6	NA	TRBJ1-5	TGTGCCAGCAGCTTAGGGTTGAGGAATCAGCCCCAGCATTTT	CASSLGLRNQPQHF
NA	TRBV6-1	NA	TRBJ1-6	TGTGCCAGCAGTGAAGATCCGGGGGTAGGATCACCCCTCCACTTT	CASSEDPGVGSPLHF
TRBD1	TRBV28	NA	TRBJ1-5	TGTGCCAGCATGAAGGACAGGGGAGGAGGTCAGCCCCAGCATTTT	CASMKDRGGGQPQHF
NA	TRBV5-4	NA	TRBJ1-2	TGTGCCAGCAGCTTGGCAGGGGAGGGCAACTATGGCTACACCTTC	CASSLAGEGNYGYTF
NA	TRBV29-1	NA	TRBJ1-2	TGCAGCGTTGAAGAGGGCTTTAACTATGGCTACACCTTC	CSVEEGFNYGYTF
NA	TRBV5-4	NA	TRBJ1-1	TGTGCCAGCAGCCCCGGGGACACTGAAGCTTTCTTT	CASSPGDTEAFF
NA	TRBV7-9	NA	TRBJ1-1	TGTGCCAGCAGCGAATTTCAGGGGACGACTGAAGCTTTCTTT	CASSEFQGTTEAFF
NA	TRBV9	NA	TRBJ2-1	TGTGCCAGCAGCCAAGAGGGCGGAGGCTACAATGAGCAGTTCTTC	CASSQEGGGYNEQFF
NA	TRBV19	once	TRBJ2-7	TGTGCCAGTAGTATATTAGTCCGGGACTCCGAGCAGTACTTC	CASSILVRDSEQYF